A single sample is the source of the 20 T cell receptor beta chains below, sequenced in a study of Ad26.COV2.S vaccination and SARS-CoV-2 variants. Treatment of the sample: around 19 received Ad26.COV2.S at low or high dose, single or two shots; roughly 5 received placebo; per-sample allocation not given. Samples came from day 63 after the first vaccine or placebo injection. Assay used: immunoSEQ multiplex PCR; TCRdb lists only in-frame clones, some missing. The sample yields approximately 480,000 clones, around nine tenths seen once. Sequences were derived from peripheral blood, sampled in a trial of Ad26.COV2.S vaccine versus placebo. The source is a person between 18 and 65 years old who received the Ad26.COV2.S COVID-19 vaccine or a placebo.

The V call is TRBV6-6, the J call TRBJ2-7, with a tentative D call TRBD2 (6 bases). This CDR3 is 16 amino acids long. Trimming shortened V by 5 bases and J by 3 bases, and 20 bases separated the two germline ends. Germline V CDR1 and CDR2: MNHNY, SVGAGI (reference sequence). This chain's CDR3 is CASSGGSALFGYEQYF. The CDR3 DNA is TGTGCCAGCAGTGGGGGGTCGGCTTTATTCGGCTACGAGCAGTACTTC.

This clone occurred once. The DNA of the CDR3 is TGTGCCAGCAGCTTATCACCCAGGGTGAACGAGCAGTTCTTC. Amino acid sequence: CASSLSPRVNEQFF. This chain links TRBV7-2 with TRBJ2-1, with D tentatively TRBD1 (5 bases). This CDR3 has 14 amino acids. With 2 bases removed from V and 10 bases from J, the gap between germline ends came to 15 bases. Germline loops: CDR1 SGHTA, CDR2 FQGNSA.

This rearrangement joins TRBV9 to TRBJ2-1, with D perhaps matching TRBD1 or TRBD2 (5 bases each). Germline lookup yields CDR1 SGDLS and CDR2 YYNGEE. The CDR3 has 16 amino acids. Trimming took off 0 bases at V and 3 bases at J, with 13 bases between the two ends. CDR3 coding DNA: TGTGCCAGCAGCGTAGATCCGGGGCCAAGCTACAATGAGCAGTTCTTC. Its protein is CASSVDPGPSYNEQFF. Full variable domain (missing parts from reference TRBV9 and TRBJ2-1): DSGVTQTPKHLITATGQRVTLRCSPRSGDLSVYWYQQSLDQGLQFLIQYYNGEERAKGNILERFSAQQFPDLHSELNLSSLELGDSALYFCASSVDPGPSYNEQFFGPGTRLTVL.

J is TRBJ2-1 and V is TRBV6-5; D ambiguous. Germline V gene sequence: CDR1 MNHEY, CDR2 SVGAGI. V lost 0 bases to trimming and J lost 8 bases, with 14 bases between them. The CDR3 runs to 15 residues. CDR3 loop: CASSYSNSVGDEQFF. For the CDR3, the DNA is TGTGCCAGCAGTTACTCGAACTCAGTCGGAGATGAGCAGTTCTTC.

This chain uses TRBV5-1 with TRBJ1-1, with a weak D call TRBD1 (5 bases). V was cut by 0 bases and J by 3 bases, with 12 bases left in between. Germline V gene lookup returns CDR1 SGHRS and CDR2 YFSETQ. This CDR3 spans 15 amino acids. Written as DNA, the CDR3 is TGCGCCAGCAGCTTGGGTCCGGGACGGGACACTGAAGCTTTCTTT. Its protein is CASSLGPGRDTEAFF. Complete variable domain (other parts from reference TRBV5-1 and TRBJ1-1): KAGVTQTPRYLIKTRGQQVTLSCSPISGHRSVSWYQQTPGQGLQFLFEYFSETQRNKGNFPGRFSGRQFSNSRSEMNVSTLELGDSALYLCASSLGPGRDTEAFFGQGTRLTVV.

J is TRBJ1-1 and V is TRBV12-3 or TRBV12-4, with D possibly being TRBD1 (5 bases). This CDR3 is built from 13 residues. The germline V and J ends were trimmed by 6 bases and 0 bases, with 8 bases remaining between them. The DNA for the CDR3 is TGTGCCAGCAGCCGACAGATGAACACTGAAGCTTTCTTT. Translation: CASSRQMNTEAFF.

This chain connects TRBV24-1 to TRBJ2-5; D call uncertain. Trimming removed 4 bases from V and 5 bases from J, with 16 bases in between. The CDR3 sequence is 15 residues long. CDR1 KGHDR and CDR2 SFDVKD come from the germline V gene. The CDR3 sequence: CATSDPGSSIETQYF. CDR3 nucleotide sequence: TGTGCCACCAGTGACCCTGGGTCTTCTATTGAGACCCAGTACTTC.

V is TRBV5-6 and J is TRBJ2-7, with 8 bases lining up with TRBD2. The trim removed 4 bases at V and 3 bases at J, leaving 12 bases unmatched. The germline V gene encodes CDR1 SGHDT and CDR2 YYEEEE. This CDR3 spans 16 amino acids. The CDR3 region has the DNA TGTGCCAGCAGCCCAGGTCCCGGGACTAGGAGCTACGAGCAGTACTTC. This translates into CASSPGPGTRSYEQYF.

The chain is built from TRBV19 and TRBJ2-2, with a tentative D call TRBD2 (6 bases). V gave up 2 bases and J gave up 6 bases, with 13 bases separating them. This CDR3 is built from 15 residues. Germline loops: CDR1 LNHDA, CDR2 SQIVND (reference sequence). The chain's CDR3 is CASSISTWGAGELFF. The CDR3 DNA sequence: TGTGCCAGTAGTATATCCACCTGGGGGGCCGGGGAGCTGTTTTTT.

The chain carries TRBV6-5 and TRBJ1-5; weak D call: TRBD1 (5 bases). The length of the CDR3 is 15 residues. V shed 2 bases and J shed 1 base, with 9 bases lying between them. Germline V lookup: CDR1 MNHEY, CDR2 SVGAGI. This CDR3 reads CASSYGTPSNQPQHF. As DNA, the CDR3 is TGTGCCAGCAGTTACGGGACCCCCAGCAATCAGCCCCAGCATTTT.

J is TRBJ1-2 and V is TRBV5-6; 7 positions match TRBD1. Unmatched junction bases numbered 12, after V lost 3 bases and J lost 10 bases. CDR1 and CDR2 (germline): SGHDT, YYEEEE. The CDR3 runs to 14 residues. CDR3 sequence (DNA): TGTGCCAGCAGCTATACCGACAGGGATGAGGACTACACCTTC. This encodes CASSYTDRDEDYTF.

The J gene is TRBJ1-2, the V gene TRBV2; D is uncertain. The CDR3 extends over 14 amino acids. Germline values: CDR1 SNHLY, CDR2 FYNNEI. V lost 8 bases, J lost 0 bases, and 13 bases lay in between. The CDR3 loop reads CASQSTTPNYGYTF. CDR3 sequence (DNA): TGTGCCAGCCAATCCACGACCCCTAACTATGGCTACACCTTC.

CDR3 loop: CASSPRIQDLNTEAFF. The DNA for the CDR3 is TGTGCCAGCTCACCAAGGATCCAAGACCTGAACACTGAAGCTTTCTTT. The rearrangement uses TRBV18 and TRBJ1-1; no reliable D call. The V end was cut by 2 bases, the J end by 0 bases, with 13 bases between. The CDR3 has 16 residues. Germline values: CDR1 KGHSH, CDR2 LQKENI.

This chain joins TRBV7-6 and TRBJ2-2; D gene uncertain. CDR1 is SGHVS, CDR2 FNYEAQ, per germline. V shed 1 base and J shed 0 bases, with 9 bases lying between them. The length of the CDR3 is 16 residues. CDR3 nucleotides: TGTGCCAGCAGCTTAGAGAGATATTCGAACACCGGGGAGCTGTTTTTT. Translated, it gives CASSLERYSNTGELFF.

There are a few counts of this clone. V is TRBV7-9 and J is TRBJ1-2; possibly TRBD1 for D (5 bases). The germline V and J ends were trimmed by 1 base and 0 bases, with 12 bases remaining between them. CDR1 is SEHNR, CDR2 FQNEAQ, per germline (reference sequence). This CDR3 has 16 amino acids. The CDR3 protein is CASSLETRGSNYGYTF. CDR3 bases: TGTGCCAGCAGCTTAGAAACTCGGGGGTCTAACTATGGCTACACCTTC.

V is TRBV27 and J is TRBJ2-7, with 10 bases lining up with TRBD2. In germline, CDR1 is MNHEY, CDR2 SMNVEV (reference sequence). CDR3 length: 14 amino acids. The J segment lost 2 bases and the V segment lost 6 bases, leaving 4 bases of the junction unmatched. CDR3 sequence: CASSPSGSTYEQYF. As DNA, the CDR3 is TGTGCCAGCAGCCCTAGCGGGAGTACCTACGAGCAGTACTTC.

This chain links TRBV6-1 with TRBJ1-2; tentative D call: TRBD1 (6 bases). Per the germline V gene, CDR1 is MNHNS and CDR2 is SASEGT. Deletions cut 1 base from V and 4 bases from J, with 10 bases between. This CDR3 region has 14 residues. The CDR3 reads CASSEDRVSYGYTF. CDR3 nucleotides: TGTGCCAGCAGTGAAGACAGGGTATCCTATGGCTACACCTTC.

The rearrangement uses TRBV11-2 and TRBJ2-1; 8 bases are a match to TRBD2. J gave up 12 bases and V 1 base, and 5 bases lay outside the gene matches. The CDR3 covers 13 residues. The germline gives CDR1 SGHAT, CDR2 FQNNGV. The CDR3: CASSLGTSWSQFF. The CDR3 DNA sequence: TGTGCCAGCAGCTTAGGGACTAGCTGGTCGCAGTTCTTC.

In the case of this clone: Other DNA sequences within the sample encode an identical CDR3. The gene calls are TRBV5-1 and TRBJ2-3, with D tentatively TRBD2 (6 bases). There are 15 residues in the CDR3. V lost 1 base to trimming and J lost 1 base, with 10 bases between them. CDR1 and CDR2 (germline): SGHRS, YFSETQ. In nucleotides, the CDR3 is TGCGCCAGCAGCTTGCGGGGGATGGGCACAGATACGCAGTATTTT. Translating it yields CASSLRGMGTDTQYF.

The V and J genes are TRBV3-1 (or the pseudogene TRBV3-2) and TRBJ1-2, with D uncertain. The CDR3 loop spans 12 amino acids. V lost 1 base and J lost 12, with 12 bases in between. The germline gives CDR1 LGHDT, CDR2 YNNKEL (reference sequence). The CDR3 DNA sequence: TGTGCCAGCAGCCAAGCCCCCACCGCCCACACCTTC. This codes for CASSQAPTAHTF.